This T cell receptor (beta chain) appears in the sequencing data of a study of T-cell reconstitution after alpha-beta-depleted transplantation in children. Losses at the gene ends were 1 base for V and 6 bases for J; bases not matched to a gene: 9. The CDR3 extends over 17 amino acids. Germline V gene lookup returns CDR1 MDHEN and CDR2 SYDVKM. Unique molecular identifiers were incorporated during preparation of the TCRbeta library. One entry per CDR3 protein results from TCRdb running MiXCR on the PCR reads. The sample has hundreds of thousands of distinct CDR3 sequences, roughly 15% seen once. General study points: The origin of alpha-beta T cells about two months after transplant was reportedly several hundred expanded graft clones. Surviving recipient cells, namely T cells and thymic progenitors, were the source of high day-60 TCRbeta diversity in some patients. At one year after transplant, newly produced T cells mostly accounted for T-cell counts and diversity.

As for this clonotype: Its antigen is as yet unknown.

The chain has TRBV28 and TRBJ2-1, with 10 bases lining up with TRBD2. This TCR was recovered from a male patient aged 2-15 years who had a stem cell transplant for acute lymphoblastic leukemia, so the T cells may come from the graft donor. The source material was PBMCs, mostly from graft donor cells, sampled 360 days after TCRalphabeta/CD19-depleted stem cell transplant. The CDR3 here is CASSLSKVGLAVNEQFF. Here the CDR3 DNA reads TGTGCCAGCAGTTTATCCAAGGTCGGACTAGCGGTCAATGAGCAGTTCTTC.